This entry lists 8 T cell receptor beta chains sequenced from one sample in a study of T cell repertoires in ileal Crohn's disease. Described time point: neoterminal ileum biopsy at postoperative endoscopy, about 6 months after surgery. TCRdb's copy holds only in-frame clones and misses some; the assay was immunoSEQ multiplex PCR. The profile shows 55,000 to 65,000 clones, 85% to 90% of them singletons. Sequenced material: ileal tissue. These receptors all come from an adult with Crohn's disease.

The V gene is TRBV5-1, the J gene TRBJ1-2; 9 nucleotides match TRBD1. This CDR3 comprises 16 residues. The V segment lost 0 bases and the J segment 6 bases; nucleotides outside the gene matches: 9. The germline V gene encodes CDR1 SGHRS and CDR2 YFSETQ. As DNA, the CDR3 is TGCGCCAGCAGCTTGGCCGGGGGACAGGGAGGTGATGGCTACACCTTC. Translating gives CASSLAGGQGGDGYTF.

V usage is TRBV5-4 and J usage is TRBJ1-2; TRBD1 agrees at 11 bases. The ends lost 4 bases at V and 5 bases at J; junction bases unmatched: 7. Germline values: CDR1 SGHNT, CDR2 YYREEE (reference sequence). The CDR3 length is 15 residues. The CDR3: CASSPRTGGFYGYTF. CDR3 nucleotides: TGTGCCAGCAGCCCACGGACAGGGGGCTTTTATGGCTACACCTTC.

The count of this clone is one. The V gene is TRBV2, the J gene TRBJ2-7, with a weak D call TRBD2 (5 bases). CDR3 length equals 12 residues. V lost 6 bases, J lost 5 bases, and 11 bases lay in between. Germline V gene data show CDR1 as SNHLY and CDR2 as FYNNEI. The CDR3 loop is CASSRDFNEQYF. The DNA of the CDR3 is TGTGCCAGCAGCCGGGATTTTAACGAGCAGTACTTC.

The gene calls are TRBV15 and TRBJ2-3, with TRBD1 matching 10 bases. Germline V gives CDR1 LNHNV, CDR2 YYDKDF (reference sequence). The V gene end was trimmed by 2 bases and the J gene end by 5 bases; junction bases not matched to a gene: 13. CDR3 size: 18 residues. CDR3 region: CATSRNLPGQGLVDTQYF. CDR3 nucleotides: TGTGCCACCAGCAGAAATTTACCGGGACAGGGGTTGGTAGATACGCAGTATTTT.

The chain couples TRBV13 to TRBJ2-1; 7 bases fit TRBD2. V lost 5 bases to trimming and J lost 4 bases; unmatched junction nucleotides: 8. CDR1 and CDR2 from the germline V gene are PRHDT and FYEKMQ (reference sequence). CDR3 size: 15 residues. The CDR3 DNA follows: TGTGCCAGCAGCAGCCGGGACTACATATACAATGAGCAGTTCTTC. Protein product: CASSSRDYIYNEQFF. Together with reference TRBV13 and TRBJ2-1, the CDR3 gives the full variable domain: AAGVIQSPRHLIKEKRETATLKCYPIPRHDTVYWYQQGPGQDPQFLISFYEKMQSDKGSIPDRFSAQQFSDYHSELNMSSLELGDSALYFCASSSRDYIYNEQFFGPGTRLTVL.

Only one count was recorded for this clone. CDR3 bases: TGTGCCAGCAGCTTAGTGGGTAGCCAGCCCCAGCATTTT. Protein: CASSLVGSQPQHF. The genes are TRBV7-9 and TRBJ1-5; D is unresolved. Trimming pared 1 base from V and 7 bases from J, leaving 8 bases between. The germline gives CDR1 SEHNR, CDR2 FQNEAQ (reference sequence). This CDR3 region has 13 residues.

This clone has just one count. This chain links TRBV28 with TRBJ2-5; 12 bases agree with TRBD1. Per germline, CDR1 MDHEN and CDR2 SYDVKM. The V segment lost 4 bases and the J segment 2 bases; nucleotides outside the gene matches: 5. CDR3 length: 16 amino acids. For the CDR3, the DNA is TGTGCCAGCAGTTCACCGGGACAGGGGGCTCAAGAGACCCAGTACTTC. It is translated as CASSSPGQGAQETQYF.

The V call is TRBV7-9, the J call TRBJ2-6; possibly TRBD1 for D (5 bases). Trimming took off 8 bases at V and 0 bases at J, with 14 bases between the two ends. From germline, CDR1 is SEHNR and CDR2 FQNEAQ (reference sequence). This CDR3 region has 16 residues. The CDR3 sequence: CASARTTSSGANVLTF. The CDR3 nucleotides read TGTGCCAGCGCACGGACAACAAGCTCTGGGGCCAACGTCCTGACTTTC.